The T cell receptor beta chain under discussion was sequenced for a study of sequential checkpoint blockade in melanoma. Overall study context: First-line arms were nivolumab then ipilimumab, or the reverse, randomized 1:1. Matched biopsies came pretreatment and at week 13 for 20 to 25 patients.

Noted treatment: randomized to nivolumab then ipilimumab (arm A) or the reverse (arm B). Whole-study results and caveats: Response in arm A was associated with pretreatment TIL clonality. Patients with week-13 increases in T-cell fraction and clonality benefited about 30 times more often.

The repertoire was sequenced with immunoSEQ multiplex PCR; TCRdb's copy has only in-frame clones and lacks some. This sample has several hundred clones, with less than 25% found just once. The length of the CDR3 is 17 residues. Trimming took 3 bases from V and 4 from J; bases not matched to a gene: 9. Germline CDR1 SGHRS, CDR2 YFSETQ. This clone appeared a few times. Its cognate antigen is unknown. V usage is TRBV5-1 and J usage is TRBJ2-2; TRBD2 matches 10 bases. The sample consisted of tumor tissue (inferred from file names), taken from a patient given nivolumab and ipilimumab in sequence. This TCR was sampled from a human donor with melanoma. CDR3 protein: CASSSLGLAVTTGELFF. In nucleotides, the CDR3 is TGCGCCAGCAGCTCACTCGGACTAGCGGTTACCACCGGGGAGCTGTTTTTT. Together with reference TRBV5-1 and TRBJ2-2, the CDR3 gives the full variable domain: KAGVTQTPRYLIKTRGQQVTLSCSPISGHRSVSWYQQTPGQGLQFLFEYFSETQRNKGNFPGRFSGRQFSNSRSEMNVSTLELGDSALYLCASSSLGLAVTTGELFFGEGSRLTVL.